The 27 T cell receptor beta chains below were found in one sample sequenced in a study of blood T cell repertoires in COVID-19. Generated by immunoSEQ multiplex PCR, the TCRdb table keeps only in-frame clones and is missing some. Of about 270,000 clones in the sample, over 75% are singletons; the top ten hold 2% to 3%. The source material was PBMCs or T cells enriched from blood (not recorded which). The receptors were sampled from a young woman who had recovered from COVID-19.

The genes are TRBV13 and TRBJ1-2; 9 bases line up with TRBD1. CDR3 length equals 18 residues. The V gene's germline CDR1 is PRHDT and CDR2 FYEKMQ (reference sequence). V gave up 4 bases and J gave up 1 base; unmatched junction bases: 13. CDR3 in DNA: TGTGCCAGCAGCTCGACCCGGACAGGGGCCAGGTTTAACTATGGCTACACCTTC. It codes for CASSSTRTGARFNYGYTF.

V gene TRBV19 combines with J gene TRBJ1-5, with TRBD1 as a possible D gene (6 bases). The V gene lost 3 bases and the J gene lost 3 bases, with 12 bases spanning the gap. CDR1 is LNHDA and CDR2 is SQIVND in the germline V gene (reference sequence). This CDR3 contains 15 residues. CDR3 sequence (DNA): TGTGCCAGTAGTATTAAAAGGGGGATCAATCAGCCCCAGCATTTT. This codes for CASSIKRGINQPQHF.

The chain is built from TRBV11-2 and TRBJ2-5; 10 nucleotides align to TRBD1. Germline assignment: CDR1 SGHAT and CDR2 FQNNGV. This CDR3 contains 16 residues. J lost 7 bases, V lost 1 base, and 9 bases had no gene match. CDR3 amino acids: CASSLGRQGAGATQYF. As DNA, the CDR3 is TGTGCCAGCAGCTTAGGGAGACAGGGGGCGGGGGCGACCCAGTACTTC. The full variable domain, rest sourced from reference TRBV11-2 and TRBJ2-5, is EAGVAQSPRYKIIEKRQSVAFWCNPISGHATLYWYQQILGQGPKLLIQFQNNGVVDDSQLPKDRFSAERLKGVDSTLKIQPAKLEDSAVYLCASSLGRQGAGATQYFGPGTRLLVL.

The gene calls are TRBV24-1 and TRBJ1-2; D is ambiguous. V was cut by 4 bases and J by 4 bases, with 9 bases left in between. The CDR3 is 13 amino acids. Germline assignment: CDR1 KGHDR and CDR2 SFDVKD. DNA of the CDR3: TGTGCCACCAGTGAACAGAATACCTATGGCTACACCTTC. It encodes CATSEQNTYGYTF.

The gene calls are TRBV9 and TRBJ1-2; 10 nucleotides match TRBD1. The junction had 8 bases not matched to a gene; V was cut back by 3 bases and J by 6 bases. This CDR3 region has 15 residues. Germline V gene sequence: CDR1 SGDLS, CDR2 YYNGEE. The CDR3 sequence: CASSDRDRGGNGYTF. The CDR3 DNA reads as TGTGCCAGCAGCGACCGGGACAGGGGTGGAAATGGCTACACCTTC.

The V and J genes are TRBV6-5 and TRBJ1-4, with 8 bases that match TRBD1. Germline trimming cut 5 bases from V and 3 bases from J; bases unmatched to any gene: 5. Germline CDR1 reads MNHEY; CDR2 reads SVGAGI. CDR3 size: 15 residues. The CDR3 DNA sequence: TGTGCCAGCAGTCCCATGACAGGGGCTAATGAAAAACTGTTTTTT. It specifies CASSPMTGANEKLFF.

The chain is built from TRBV12-5 and TRBJ1-6; 9 nucleotides match TRBD1. The CDR3 totals 15 residues. Per germline, CDR1 LGHNT and CDR2 FRNRAP. With 2 bases clipped from V and 11 bases from J, the junction kept 7 bases outside the gene matches. The CDR3 nucleotides read TGTGCTAGTGGTTTGCCGACAGGGGGAAGGACACCCCTCCACTTT. Protein product: CASGLPTGGRTPLHF.

V is TRBV10-3 and J is TRBJ2-5; 8 nucleotides match TRBD1. This CDR3 contains 14 residues. Germline assignment: CDR1 ENHRY and CDR2 SYGVKD. The J segment lost 4 bases and the V segment lost 0 bases, leaving 1 base of the junction unmatched. The CDR3 DNA sequence: TGTGCCATCAGTGAGTCGACAGGGGTAGAGACCCAGTACTTC. It specifies CAISESTGVETQYF.

V usage is TRBV20-1 and J usage is TRBJ1-4; 8 positions agree with TRBD1. Trimming removed 3 bases from V and 7 bases from J; junction bases left unmatched: 7. Germline V lookup: CDR1 DFQATT, CDR2 SNEGSKA (reference sequence). CDR3 length: 14 residues. The CDR3 reads CSASDRTGSEKLFF. The DNA of the CDR3 is TGCAGTGCTAGTGACCGGACAGGGAGTGAAAAACTGTTTTTT.

The chain carries TRBV28 and TRBJ1-5, with D possibly matching TRBD1 (5 bases). V was trimmed by 8 bases and J by 7 bases, leaving 12 bases between them. The CDR3 runs 12 residues. Germline V gives CDR1 MDHEN, CDR2 SYDVKM. CDR3 sequence reads: CASLTASQPQHF. In nucleotides, the CDR3 is TGTGCCAGCTTGACAGCTTCACAGCCCCAGCATTTT.

The sample holds one count of this clone. The chain is built from TRBV6-5 and TRBJ1-5; 10 bases line up with TRBD1. From germline, CDR1 is MNHEY and CDR2 SVGAGI. The CDR3 contains 15 residues. Trimming at V came to 4 bases and at J to 6 bases, leaving 6 bases not matched to a gene. CDR3 coding DNA: TGTGCCAGCAGTTTATCGACAGGGGGCACTCAGCCCCAGCATTTT. It specifies CASSLSTGGTQPQHF.

CDR3 sequence reads: CASRARQGADTEAFF. The CDR3 DNA follows: TGCGCCAGCAGGGCCAGACAGGGGGCTGACACTGAAGCTTTCTTT. V is TRBV5-1 and J is TRBJ1-1; 10 nucleotides agree with TRBD1. Germline V gene lookup returns CDR1 SGHRS and CDR2 YFSETQ. J lost 3 bases, V lost 5 bases, and 7 bases had no gene match. The CDR3 has 15 residues.

Concerning this clone: Relative to the germline gene, one junction end is altered; a read error may explain this. The J gene is TRBJ1-2, the V gene TRBV12-5; perhaps TRBD1 as D (6 bases). Germline CDR1 LGHNT, CDR2 FRNRAP. CDR3 length: 14 amino acids. The CDR3 DNA reads TGTGCTAGTGGTTTACGGGGGGCTAACGATGGCTACACCTTC. This translates into CASGLRGANDGYTF.

V and J are TRBV29-1 and TRBJ1-2, with D perhaps matching TRBD1 (6 bases). Germline values: CDR1 SQVTM, CDR2 ANQGSEA. The CDR3 loop spans 12 amino acids. Trimming removed 5 bases at V and 8 bases at J, with 15 bases between. The DNA of the CDR3 is TGCAGCGTTTCAACAGGGCCCCGAGGCTACACCTTC. Protein sequence: CSVSTGPRGYTF.

This chain uses TRBV21-1 with TRBJ2-7; the D call of TRBD1 is as the table states it, not checked on the DNA. TRBV21-1 is noted as a pseudogene. The CDR3 spans 17 residues. The CDR3 reads CASSKVDVWDRVHEQYF. The DNA of the CDR3 is TGTGCCAGCAGCAAAGTGGACGTTTGGGACAGGGTTCACGAGCAGTACTTC.

The chain is built from TRBV19 and TRBJ1-5, with TRBD1 matching over 11 bases. This CDR3 is built from 15 residues. Germline V gene lookup returns CDR1 LNHDA and CDR2 SQIVND (reference sequence). The ends lost 4 bases at V and 7 bases at J; junction bases unmatched: 6. CDR3 DNA: TGTGCCAGTAGTACAGGACAGGGGGCCCGGCAGCCCCAGCATTTT. This gives the protein CASSTGQGARQPQHF.

The chain recombines TRBV4-2 with TRBJ2-5; 7 bases align to TRBD1. V trimming: 0 bases; J trimming: 1 base; junction bases outside the gene matches: 2. CDR3 length: 15 residues. Germline V lookup: CDR1 LGHNA, CDR2 YNFKEQ. The CDR3 loop is CASSQEGQIQETQYF. DNA for the CDR3: TGTGCCAGCAGCCAAGAGGGACAGATCCAAGAGACCCAGTACTTC.

The genes are TRBV18 and TRBJ1-3; D is perhaps TRBD1 (5 bases). Germline values: CDR1 KGHSH, CDR2 LQKENI. V lost 0 bases and J 1 base, leaving 7 bases between the germline ends. The CDR3 contains 15 residues. CDR3 sequence: CASSPPGVSGNTIYF. The CDR3 DNA reads TGTGCCAGCTCACCACCAGGGGTATCTGGAAACACCATATATTTT. Looking up the rest from reference TRBV18 and TRBJ1-3 gives the full variable domain: NAGVMQNPRHLVRRRGQEARLRCSPMKGHSHVYWYRQLPEEGLKFMVYLQKENIIDESGMPKERFSAEFPKEGPSILRIQQVVRGDSAAYFCASSPPGVSGNTIYFGEGSWLTVV.

J is TRBJ1-2 and V is TRBV5-1; 7 bases fit TRBD1. Per germline, CDR1 SGHRS and CDR2 YFSETQ. The CDR3 runs to 14 residues. Trimming removed 4 bases from V and 4 bases from J; junction bases left unmatched: 7. CDR3: CASSLLQGPYGYTF. CDR3 DNA sequence: TGCGCCAGCAGCCTATTACAGGGGCCCTATGGCTACACCTTC.

CDR3 residues: CASSVEAGAFDGYTF. The CDR3 bases are TGTGCCAGCAGCGTAGAGGCAGGTGCCTTCGATGGCTACACCTTC. The chain carries TRBV9 and TRBJ1-2; D remains ambiguous. CDR3 size: 15 residues. V was cut by 0 bases and J by 6 bases, with 15 bases left in between. Germline CDR1 SGDLS, CDR2 YYNGEE.

The chain employs TRBV18 and TRBJ1-2; 7 bases map to TRBD1. Germline V lookup: CDR1 KGHSH, CDR2 LQKENI. The CDR3 has 16 amino acids. V was clipped by 2 bases and J by 7 bases; unmatched bases: 13. DNA for the CDR3: TGTGCCAGCTCACCAAATCGGGCCCCCTGGACAGGTGGCTACACCTTC. Amino acid sequence: CASSPNRAPWTGGYTF.

Only one count was recorded for this clone. The chain uses TRBV3-1 (or the pseudogene TRBV3-2) and TRBJ2-7, with D possibly TRBD2 on 6 matching bases. This CDR3 comprises 14 residues. From germline, CDR1 is LGHDT and CDR2 YNNKEL (reference sequence). Trimming cost V 4 bases and J 2 bases, with 12 bases left between them. CDR3 sequence reads: CASSPGGTTYEQYF. The CDR3 DNA reads TGTGCCAGCAGCCCCGGGGGAACCACCTACGAGCAGTACTTC.

J is TRBJ1-6 and V is TRBV11-3; possible D gene TRBD1, 6 bases. Trimming removed 6 bases from V and 0 bases from J, with 21 bases in between. The CDR3 extends over 19 amino acids. From germline, CDR1 is SGHNT and CDR2 YENEEA. As DNA, the CDR3 is TGTGCCAGCAGTTTACGACCGAAGGGGGGGACCTCCTATAATTCACCCCTCCACTTT. Its translation is CASSLRPKGGTSYNSPLHF.

The chain carries TRBV18 and TRBJ2-2; 11 nucleotides align to TRBD2. The CDR3 has 18 amino acids. Losses at the gene ends were 0 bases for V and 1 base for J; bases not matched to a gene: 4. Germline V gene lookup returns CDR1 KGHSH and CDR2 LQKENI. The CDR3 here is CASSPPMGLAVNTGELFF. CDR3 DNA sequence: TGTGCCAGCTCACCACCGATGGGACTAGCGGTGAACACCGGGGAGCTGTTTTTT.

This chain uses TRBV18 with TRBJ2-3; unclear D gene. This CDR3 is 17 amino acids long. V was clipped by 3 bases and J by 0 bases, with 16 bases between them. CDR1 and CDR2 (germline): KGHSH, LQKENI. The DNA of the CDR3 is TGTGCCAGCTCACCGCCGCTAGGCGGAACTAGCACAGATACGCAGTATTTT. This sequence encodes CASSPPLGGTSTDTQYF.

The J gene is TRBJ1-2, the V gene TRBV2; D unclear. In germline, CDR1 is SNHLY, CDR2 FYNNEI. Trimming removed 5 bases from V and 8 bases from J, with 12 bases in between. This CDR3 comprises 12 residues. Written as DNA, the CDR3 is TGTGCCAGCAGTACTGGTCCTATGGGCTACACCTTC. Translating gives CASSTGPMGYTF.

The CDR3 DNA sequence: TGTGCCAGCAGGGGACTAGATAGCTACAATGAGCAGTTCTTC. As protein: CASRGLDSYNEQFF. The chain combines TRBV27 with TRBJ2-1, with TRBD2 identical over 8 bases. The CDR3 totals 14 residues. CDR1 and CDR2 from the germline V gene are MNHEY and SMNVEV (reference sequence). With V trimmed by 6 bases and J by 3 bases, 4 bases remained unmatched.